These T cell receptor beta chains were read from a single sample in a study of identifying expanded T cells in peripheral blood. Produced via immunoSEQ multiplex PCR; TCRdb's table is partial and in-frame only. This table has tens of thousands of clones, around 90% appearing once. The sample consisted of blood. These receptors were taken from a person aged 18 to 70 in good health. The CDR3 runs from the conserved cysteine through the conserved F or W. Each record gives: CDR3 protein, CDR3 DNA, V gene, D gene, J gene, clone size. D genes are given only for firm matches. Clone size is stated in some rows and not others, as once, few, many or a class when expanded.

CASSSLAGRRGELFF | TGTGCCAGCAGCTCGCTAGCGGGGCGGAGGGGGGAGCTGTTTTTT | TRBV11-2 | TRBD2 | TRBJ2-2 | -
CASSFGGDTQYF | TGTGCCAGCAGCTTTGGGGGAGATACGCAGTATTTT | TRBV7-3 | - | TRBJ2-3 | -
CASSLQWGQGNYGYTF | TGTGCCAGCAGTTTACAATGGGGGCAGGGAAACTATGGCTACACCTTC | TRBV28 | - | TRBJ1-2 | -
CASSSQGGSNQPQHF | TGTGCCAGCAGTTCGCAGGGGGGCAGCAATCAGCCCCAGCATTTT | TRBV6-5 | TRBD1 | TRBJ1-5 | few
CASSQPTSGGRYEQYF | TGTGCCAGCAGCCAACCGACTAGCGGGGGGCGCTACGAGCAGTACTTC | TRBV4-2 | TRBD2 | TRBJ2-7 | -
CASSLLRETQYF | TGTGCCAGCAGCTTGCTTCGAGAGACCCAGTACTTC | TRBV5-4 | - | TRBJ2-5 | -
CASSSAGQEAFF | TGTGCCAGCAGCTCCGCCGGACAGGAAGCTTTCTTT | TRBV7-3 | - | TRBJ1-1 | -
CASSIGAGFYGYTF | TGTGCCAGTAGTATAGGGGCAGGCTTCTATGGCTACACCTTC | TRBV19 | - | TRBJ1-2 | -
CASSLTPEGLYGYTF | TGCGCCAGCAGCTTGACCCCCGAGGGGCTCTATGGCTACACCTTC | TRBV5-1 | - | TRBJ1-2 | -
CASSQGSNYGYTF | TGTGCCAGCAGCCAGGGGAGCAACTATGGCTACACCTTC | TRBV2 | - | TRBJ1-2 | -
CASSLQGWSNEQFF | TGTGCCAGCAGCCTACAGGGATGGAGCAATGAGCAGTTCTTC | TRBV9 | - | TRBJ2-1 | -
CASSLDAGQQQSYEQYF | TGCGCCAGCAGCTTGGATGCCGGGCAGCAGCAATCCTACGAGCAGTACTTC | TRBV5-1 | - | TRBJ2-7 | -
CASSVQGAMADTQYF | TGTGCCAGCAGCGTACAGGGGGCGATGGCAGATACGCAGTATTTT | TRBV9 | TRBD1 | TRBJ2-3 | -
CASSPQGSREQFF | TGTGCCAGTAGTCCCCAGGGGTCGCGTGAGCAGTTCTTC | TRBV19 | - | TRBJ2-1 | -